This TCR beta chain was sequenced during a study of T-cell memory formation after mild COVID-19. Whole-study context: TCR clusters mostly belonged to single donors. Overall study findings and caveats: The main location of contracting CD4+ clones was CM and EM, and that of contracting CD8+ clones was EMRA. Pre-infection memory contained some responding clones, which suggested that cross-reactive memory had joined. CD4/CD8 balance held among clones contracting day 15 to 85, and later expanders leaned CD4+.

V lost 6 bases and J lost 6; bases outside the gene matches: 15. This CDR3 spans 15 amino acids. Germline assignment: CDR1 DFQATT and CDR2 SNEGSKA (reference sequence). Concerning this clonotype itself: Its matching antigen is unknown.

TCRdb recomputed calls from the 5' RACE reads with MiXCR, one row per CDR3 protein. The repertoire holds 380,000 or so distinct CDR3 sequences, with about an eighth as singletons. The chain employs TRBV20-1 and TRBJ2-5, with 8 bases aligning to TRBD2. The clonotype was recovered from a young man who had mild COVID-19 (a few samples of this study predate the infection). Cell type and time point are not known. What was sequenced was PBMCs or a T cell subset sorted from them (not recorded which). As DNA, the CDR3 is TGCAGTGCCACTACGGCGGGACTAGGAGGGAAGACCCAGTACTTC. The encoded protein is CSATTAGLGGKTQYF.